This paragraph covers one TCR beta chain sequence. The antigen it binds to is not known. No base-level quality is on record; no much larger clone is a single base apart. From cysteine to phenylalanine, the CDR3 is 14 amino acids long. The sequence is cut down to CDR3 DNA, 42 bases in frame from base 1. Deletion took 3 bases off V and 4 bases off J, with a span of 10 bases between the germline ends. Each collaborating institution followed its own protocols to collect whole blood in K2EDTA tubes. For TCRbeta analysis, collaborators shipped samples as frozen whole blood, isolated PBMCs, or DNA extracted from either of those sample types. This sample is part of a study of blood T cell repertoires in COVID-19 (dated by TCRdb to the early 2020s). Regarding the research as a whole: The collaborator samples originated in the United States, Italy and Spain and spanned the acute and convalescent phases of COVID-19. Samples were obtained from the ongoing ImmuneRACE study (first 160 participants) and from about 1,300 subjects provided by 6 global collaborators. The repertoires were released in a freely available public database intended as a resource for research on the immune response to SARS-CoV-2. The dataset comprised deeply sampled blood TCRbeta repertoires from subjects exposed to, actively infected with, or recovered from COVID-19. The prospective study material was composed of cDNA or gDNA derived from T cells, B-cell-depleted T cells, or PBMCs. HLA class I and class II types, where available, came from metadata supplied by the sample provider rather than from assay-based typing. A de-identified subject ID, COVID-19 status, age in years and sex were almost always included in the sample metadata.

The study at large found these results: How much clinical and demographic metadata was included differed by source and by participant, and the metadata was provided uncurated.

TCRbeta CDR3 regions were amplified from genomic DNA using the immunoSEQ Assay, a bias-controlled multiplex PCR. The paper's processing steps were these. The number of nucleated cells in each sample was estimated from the amplification of reference gene primers within the assay. To quantify the absolute abundance of each unique TCRbeta CDR3 rearrangement, sequence reads were collapsed and filtered. For each sample, productive Simpson clonality was calculated by taking the square root of Simpson's diversity index across productive rearrangements. TCRdb provides this immuneACCESS table in a form limited to in-frame rearrangements. Some clones are lacking; in checked studies, under half of them reflect an unresolved V gene, and why the rest are absent is not known. The V and J calls and the clone size are those of that table, but D and trimming were determined from the DNA. In this sample the table shows about 140,000 clones, around 80% of which occur a single time. Together, the top ten hold more than 1.5% of the sample.

The sequence joins TRBV23-1 to TRBJ2-1; TRBD1 is possibly the D segment (6 matching bases). TRBV23-1 is an open reading frame, and its role is uncertain. The sequenced material came from peripheral blood. The sequence was obtained from a woman aged 55-70 years with acute or convalescent COVID-19. Here is the DNA: TGCGCCAGCAGTCAGGGGACAAATTACAATGAGCAGTTCTTC. This translates into CASSQGTNYNEQFF.